Below, 22 T cell receptor beta chains from the same sample are listed, as sequenced in a study of blood T cell repertoires in COVID-19. The protocol was immunoSEQ multiplex PCR, while the TCRdb copy is restricted to in-frame clones and leaves out a portion. The repertoire has about 370,000 clones, 90% of them found once; the top ten carry 6.5%. The specimen was peripheral blood. These receptors were collected from a man aged 18 to 30 with active or convalescent COVID-19.

The chain links TRBV7-3 to TRBJ1-3; D gene ambiguous. V was pared by 0 bases and J by 4 bases, with 10 bases between. This CDR3 has 15 residues. Germline CDR1 is SGHTA and CDR2 is FQGTGA. CDR3 amino acids: CASSLTPSSGNTIYF. CDR3 coding DNA: TGTGCCAGCAGCTTAACACCGAGTTCGGGAAACACCATATATTTT.

The CDR3 sequence: CAWAAGVGYGYTF. Here the CDR3 DNA reads TGTGCCTGGGCGGCAGGTGTTGGCTATGGCTACACCTTC. This sequence joins TRBV30 and TRBJ1-2; D ambiguous. Germline V gives CDR1 GTSNPN, CDR2 SVGIG (reference sequence). This CDR3 contains 13 residues. V was cut by 5 bases and J by 4 bases, with 14 bases left in between. Variable domain in full (rest from reference TRBV30 and TRBJ1-2): SQTIHQWPATLVQPVGSPLSLECTVEGTSNPNLYWYRQAAGRGLQLLFYSVGIGQISSEVPQNLSASRPQDRQFILSSKKLLLSDSGFYLCAWAAGVGYGYTFGSGTRLTVV.

The gene calls are TRBV4-1 and TRBJ1-2; D gene ambiguous. From germline, CDR1 is MGHRA and CDR2 YSYEKL. The CDR3 has 15 amino acids. Trimming removed 0 bases at V and 4 bases at J, with 12 bases between. This CDR3 reads CASSQDRFAPYGYTF. In DNA form, the CDR3 reads TGCGCCAGCAGCCAAGACAGGTTTGCCCCCTATGGCTACACCTTC.

This sequence joins TRBV9 and TRBJ2-2, with 7 bases fitting TRBD2. V lost 9 bases to trimming and J lost 7 bases; unmatched junction nucleotides: 24. The CDR3 is made up of 18 amino acids. The germline V gene has CDR1 SGDLS and CDR2 YYNGEE. CDR3 residues: CANTPMTGGDGCGGELFF. The DNA for the CDR3 is TGTGCCAATACCCCAATGACGGGGGGAGACGGATGTGGCGGGGAGCTGTTTTTT.

V gene TRBV11-2 combines with J gene TRBJ2-2; TRBD1 matches at 10 bases. The germline V gene has CDR1 SGHAT and CDR2 FQNNGV. The CDR3 loop spans 15 amino acids. V lost 5 bases, J lost 6 bases, and 6 bases stayed unmatched. CDR3: CASSPDRGRAGELFF. Here the CDR3 DNA reads TGTGCCAGCAGCCCCGACAGGGGGCGGGCCGGGGAGCTGTTTTTT.

The chain has TRBV27 and TRBJ2-7; 11 nucleotides match TRBD1. Trimming at V came to 4 bases and at J to 8 bases, leaving 10 bases not matched to a gene. This CDR3 comprises 15 residues. CDR1 and CDR2 (germline): MNHEY, SMNVEV (reference sequence). DNA for the CDR3: TGTGCCAGCAGTTCGACAAAAGGACAGGGGGCCCAGCAGTACTTC. Translating gives CASSSTKGQGAQQYF.

The rearrangement joins TRBV5-5 to TRBJ2-5; 11 positions match TRBD1. Germline lookup yields CDR1 SGHKS and CDR2 YYEKEE (reference sequence). The length of the CDR3 is 14 residues. V was clipped by 4 bases and J by 5 bases; unmatched bases: 4. CDR3 in amino acids: CASSRDRGFETQYF. CDR3 sequence (DNA): TGTGCCAGCAGCCGGGACAGGGGGTTTGAGACCCAGTACTTC. Complete variable domain (other parts from reference TRBV5-5 and TRBJ2-5): DAGVTQSPTHLIKTRGQQVTLRCSPISGHKSVSWYQQVLGQGPQFIFQYYEKEERGRGNFPDRFSARQFPNYSSELNVNALLLGDSALYLCASSRDRGFETQYFGPGTRLLVL.

The chain has TRBV5-4 and TRBJ1-1; the match to TRBD1 covers 8 bases. Losses at the gene ends were 2 bases for V and 1 base for J; bases not matched to a gene: 4. Germline CDR1 SGHNT, CDR2 YYREEE (reference sequence). This CDR3 is 15 amino acids long. The CDR3 DNA reads TGTGCCAGCAGCTTTCCCGACAGGGGGAACACTGAAGCTTTCTTT. Translation gives CASSFPDRGNTEAFF. Based on the CDR3 plus reference TRBV5-4 and TRBJ1-1, the full variable domain is ETGVTQSPTHLIKTRGQQVTLRCSSQSGHNTVSWYQQALGQGPQFIFQYYREEENGRGNFPPRFSGLQFPNYSSELNVNALELDDSALYLCASSFPDRGNTEAFFGQGTRLTVV.

CDR3 coding DNA: TGTGCCAGTAGTATGGCCCACTCTGGGGCCAACGTCCTGACTTTC. Translating it yields CASSMAHSGANVLTF. This sequence joins TRBV19 and TRBJ2-6; D uncertain. Germline CDR1 and CDR2: LNHDA and SQIVND (reference sequence). The CDR3 extends over 15 amino acids. Trimming took off 3 bases at V and 0 bases at J, with 6 bases between the two ends.

The V and J genes are TRBV14 and TRBJ1-4, with D unresolved. Germline values: CDR1 SGHDN, CDR2 FVKESK. The V gene lost 0 bases and the J gene lost 8 bases, with 7 bases spanning the gap. The CDR3 has 13 residues. The CDR3 DNA is TGTGCCAGCAGCCAAGATCTCAGGGAAAAACTGTTTTTT. Protein product: CASSQDLREKLFF.

This chain connects TRBV7-6 to TRBJ1-2, with D possibly matching TRBD1 (5 bases). Germline CDR1 and CDR2: SGHVS and FNYEAQ. Between the trimmed V and J ends, which lost 1 base and 8 bases, there was a span of 14 bases. CDR3 size: 14 residues. The CDR3 sequence: CASSLDSREGGYTF. The CDR3 coding sequence is TGTGCCAGCAGCTTAGATTCCAGGGAAGGCGGCTACACCTTC.

The chain links TRBV12-3 or TRBV12-4 to TRBJ2-1, with D tentatively TRBD1 (5 bases). The CDR3 runs to 13 residues. V lost 6 bases, J lost 1 base, and 7 bases lay in between. The CDR3 loop is CASRPGSYNEQFF. The CDR3 DNA reads TGTGCCAGCAGGCCAGGGTCCTACAATGAGCAGTTCTTC.

The chain links TRBV5-4 to TRBJ2-3; D perhaps matches TRBD2 (5 bases). The CDR3 totals 15 residues. Germline loops: CDR1 SGHNT, CDR2 YYREEE (reference sequence). The V and J ends lost 2 bases and 3 bases respectively, with 13 bases between them. CDR3 in amino acids: CASSLPGKLTDTQYF. CDR3 sequence (DNA): TGTGCCAGCAGCTTACCCGGGAAGCTTACAGATACGCAGTATTTT.

This clone has just one count. The genes are TRBV4-3 and TRBJ2-1, with 11 nucleotides matching TRBD2. V shed 6 bases, J shed 8 bases, and the junction held 9 bases outside the gene matches. CDR1 is LGHNA, CDR2 YSLEER, per germline. The CDR3 loop spans 15 amino acids. CDR3 in DNA: TGCGCCAGCAGGCAACTAGCGGGGGAAACGTATGAGCAGTTCTTC. Translating gives CASRQLAGETYEQFF.

The rearrangement uses TRBV7-8 and TRBJ1-6; TRBD1 is a possible D gene (6 bases). The V end lost 3 bases, the J end lost 8 bases, and 11 bases lay between the germline ends. CDR1 SGHVS and CDR2 FQNEAQ come from the germline V gene. This CDR3 region has 14 residues. The CDR3 DNA reads TGTGCCAGCAGCTTTATAGGGGGGGATTCACCCCTCCACTTT. Its protein is CASSFIGGDSPLHF.

The genes are TRBV5-4 and TRBJ1-4, with 8 bases lining up with TRBD1. The CDR3 length is 15 residues. The trim removed 2 bases at V and 3 bases at J, leaving 3 bases unmatched. Germline V gives CDR1 SGHNT, CDR2 YYREEE (reference sequence). CDR3 DNA: TGTGCCAGCAGCTTTTCGACAGGGGCTAATGAAAAACTGTTTTTT. Protein: CASSFSTGANEKLFF.

The CDR3, as DNA: TGTGCCAGCAGCCGCTGTTCGGGGAGTAACTATGGCTACACCTTC. Encoded protein: CASSRCSGSNYGYTF. The chain recombines TRBV21-1 with TRBJ1-2. TRBV21-1 is given as a pseudogene. This CDR3 is 15 amino acids long.

The chain uses TRBV27 and TRBJ1-1; 8 bases fit TRBD1. Trimming removed 5 bases from V and 1 base from J; junction bases left unmatched: 9. Germline V gene sequence: CDR1 MNHEY, CDR2 SMNVEV (reference sequence). The CDR3 extends over 16 amino acids. The CDR3 reads CASSLRVGQGNTEAFF. As DNA, the CDR3 is TGTGCCAGCAGTCTGCGAGTCGGACAGGGGAACACTGAAGCTTTCTTT.

Relative to its sample, this clone is medium-sized. The chain combines TRBV19 with TRBJ2-3; TRBD1 is a possible D gene (5 bases). Germline assignment: CDR1 LNHDA and CDR2 SQIVND (reference sequence). V was clipped by 4 bases and J by 2 bases, with 7 bases between them. This CDR3 is 13 amino acids long. DNA for the CDR3: TGTGCCAGTAGTAGGACACCCACAGATACGCAGTATTTT. Its translation: CASSRTPTDTQYF.

The CDR3 spells CASSQIPGLLSYEQYF. CDR3 in DNA: TGCGCCAGCAGCCAAATACCGGGACTGCTCTCCTACGAGCAGTACTTC. This sequence joins TRBV4-1 and TRBJ2-7; possibly TRBD2 for D (6 bases). Trimming took off 2 bases at V and 0 bases at J, with 14 bases between the two ends. Germline assignment: CDR1 MGHRA and CDR2 YSYEKL. This CDR3 spans 16 amino acids.

The chain recombines TRBV29-1 with TRBJ1-5, with D perhaps TRBD1 (5 bases). V shed 3 bases and J shed 2 bases, with 11 bases lying between them. The CDR3 covers 14 residues. Germline CDR1 is SQVTM and CDR2 is ANQGSEA. The CDR3 nucleotides are TGCAGCGTTGATTTGGGAGGGGGCAATCAGCCCCAGCATTTT. This gives the protein CSVDLGGGNQPQHF.

The rearrangement links TRBV9 to TRBJ2-1; the D is unclear. Germline V gene data show CDR1 as SGDLS and CDR2 as YYNGEE. The CDR3 spans 13 residues. V was shortened by 1 base and J by 3 bases, with 5 bases between the two germline ends. The CDR3 DNA sequence: TGTGCCAGCAGCGTATACTACTACAATGAGCAGTTCTTC. This codes for CASSVYYYNEQFF.